The 25 T cell receptor beta chains listed next were all sequenced from one sample in a study of CD8 T cells in Susac syndrome. With random hexamers, roughly 0.5 to 1 ug RNA was reverse transcribed. A single record per CDR3 protein comes from TCRdb applying MiXCR to the immunoSEQ multiplex PCR reads. The profile shows some 450,000 distinct CDR3 sequences, more than 80% of them singletons. The sequencing sample was made of CD8+ T cells from PBMCs. These receptors were obtained from a human donor with multiple sclerosis.

The chain carries TRBV12-3 or TRBV12-4 and TRBJ1-2; 8 bases match TRBD1. J was trimmed by 3 bases and V by 5 bases; bases with no gene match: 17. The CDR3 runs to 18 residues. Here the CDR3 DNA reads TGTGCCAGCAGTGTGCCCGGACAGGGCTTAGATGGCGACTATGGCTACACCTTC. Protein product: CASSVPGQGLDGDYGYTF.

The gene calls are TRBV9 and TRBJ2-7; D might be TRBD1 (6 bases). The CDR3 extends over 15 amino acids. Germline lookup yields CDR1 SGDLS and CDR2 YYNGEE. V lost 0 bases and J 4 bases, leaving 14 bases between the germline ends. The CDR3 DNA is TGTGCCAGCAGCGTAGAAGGGGGTGAGATATACGAGCAGTACTTC. It yields the protein CASSVEGGEIYEQYF.

Only a few counts were recorded for this clonotype. This rearrangement joins TRBV11-2 to TRBJ2-7; D is unclear. Germline values: CDR1 SGHAT, CDR2 FQNNGV. This CDR3 has 13 residues. Trimming left V 5 bases short and J 0 bases short, with 8 bases between. The CDR3 here is CASSRDPSYEQYF. CDR3 DNA sequence: TGTGCCAGCAGCAGGGATCCCTCCTACGAGCAGTACTTC.

This clonotype appeared a few times. The chain links TRBV4-1 to TRBJ2-7; 8 bases align to TRBD1. The ends lost 2 bases at V and 3 bases at J; junction bases unmatched: 3. CDR1 is MGHRA and CDR2 is YSYEKL in the germline V gene. The length of the CDR3 is 14 residues. The CDR3 coding sequence is TGCGCCAGCAGCCAACTGGACAGGGTCTACGAGCAGTACTTC. It encodes CASSQLDRVYEQYF.

This clonotype was found once. CDR3 in amino acids: CASSYLGGGETDTQYF. The CDR3 DNA is TGTGCCAGCAGTTACCTCGGCGGGGGGGAGACAGATACGCAGTATTTT. The rearrangement joins TRBV6-6 to TRBJ2-3, with TRBD2 matching 9 bases. Unmatched junction bases numbered 6, after V lost 2 bases and J lost 3 bases. The CDR3 sequence is 16 residues long. From germline, CDR1 is MNHNY and CDR2 SVGAGI (reference sequence).

The V call is TRBV5-5, the J call TRBJ2-1; 8 bases align to TRBD1. V was pared by 4 bases and J by 3 bases, with 6 bases of the junction left unmatched. Germline V gives CDR1 SGHKS, CDR2 YYEKEE (reference sequence). The CDR3 has 15 residues. The CDR3 region is CASSAGQGFYNEQFF. CDR3 DNA sequence: TGTGCCAGCAGCGCCGGACAGGGTTTCTACAATGAGCAGTTCTTC.

V gene TRBV7-9 combines with J gene TRBJ2-7; 10 bases line up with TRBD1. The V gene's germline CDR1 is SEHNR and CDR2 FQNEAQ (reference sequence). Trimming took 3 bases from V and 7 from J; bases not matched to a gene: 9. The CDR3 consists of 15 residues. This CDR3 is CASSLDPGQGKEQYF. In nucleotides, the CDR3 is TGTGCCAGCAGCTTGGACCCGGGACAGGGGAAAGAGCAGTACTTC.

The chain recombines TRBV2 with TRBJ2-6; D unclear. This CDR3 has 17 amino acids. In germline, CDR1 is SNHLY, CDR2 FYNNEI. V was shortened by 3 bases and J by 0 bases, with 12 bases between the two germline ends. CDR3 sequence: CASSEFGTISGANVLTF. CDR3 DNA: TGTGCCAGCAGTGAGTTTGGCACCATCTCTGGGGCCAACGTCCTGACTTTC.

The rearrangement links TRBV13 to TRBJ2-3; 9 positions match TRBD2. The V gene's germline CDR1 is PRHDT and CDR2 FYEKMQ (reference sequence). The V segment lost 4 bases and the J segment 1 base; nucleotides outside the gene matches: 6. The CDR3 totals 16 residues. This chain's CDR3 is CASSSYSGGRTDTQYF. The CDR3 bases are TGTGCCAGCAGCTCCTACAGCGGGGGGCGCACAGATACGCAGTATTTT.

V usage is TRBV2 and J usage is TRBJ2-7; 8 nucleotides line up with TRBD1. Unmatched junction bases numbered 10, after V lost 8 bases and J lost 4 bases. Germline-derived CDR1 and CDR2 are SNHLY and FYNNEI. The CDR3 is made up of 14 amino acids. The CDR3 region is CASRPSGQGYEQYF. As DNA, the CDR3 is TGTGCCAGCCGACCCTCCGGACAGGGATACGAGCAGTACTTC. The full variable domain, completed using reference TRBV2 and TRBJ2-7, is EPEVTQTPSHQVTQMGQEVILRCVPISNHLYFYWYRQILGQKVEFLVSFYNNEISEKSEIFDDQFSVERPDGSNFTLKIRSTKLEDSAMYFCASRPSGQGYEQYFGPGTRLTVT.

Only a few counts were recorded for this clonotype. This rearrangement joins TRBV28 to TRBJ2-1; the D call may be TRBD1 or TRBD2 (5 bases each). Germline CDR1 is MDHEN and CDR2 is SYDVKM. The germline V and J ends were trimmed by 7 bases and 10 bases, with 14 bases remaining between them. This CDR3 is 12 amino acids long. The CDR3 is CASTLFGDEQFF. In DNA, the CDR3 is TGTGCCAGCACCCTGTTTGGGGACGAGCAGTTCTTC. The full variable domain, with the rest looked up from reference TRBV28 and TRBJ2-1, is DVKVTQSSRYLVKRTGEKVFLECVQDMDHENMFWYRQDPGLGLRLIYFSYDVKMKEKGDIPEGYSVSREKKERFSLILESASTNQTSMYLCASTLFGDEQFFGPGTRLTVL.

The V and J genes are TRBV4-1 and TRBJ2-2, with 7 bases lining up with TRBD2. With 2 bases clipped from V and 3 bases from J, the junction kept 6 bases outside the gene matches. CDR1 is MGHRA and CDR2 is YSYEKL in the germline V gene. The CDR3 totals 16 residues. CDR3 loop: CASSQFLAEDTGELFF. The CDR3 bases are TGCGCCAGCAGCCAATTCCTAGCGGAGGACACCGGGGAGCTGTTTTTT.

The gene calls are TRBV20-1 and TRBJ1-2; 7 bases fit TRBD1. The J segment lost 0 bases and the V segment lost 0 bases, leaving 1 base of the junction unmatched. From germline, CDR1 is DFQATT and CDR2 SNEGSKA (reference sequence). CDR3 size: 14 residues. CDR3 residues: CSARDRGTNYGYTF. Written as DNA, the CDR3 is TGCAGTGCTAGAGACAGGGGGACTAACTATGGCTACACCTTC.

The rearrangement links TRBV10-3 to TRBJ2-2, with D hard to call. This CDR3 is built from 12 residues. The germline V gene encodes CDR1 ENHRY and CDR2 SYGVKD. Trimming cost V 3 bases and J 6 bases, with 5 bases left between them. The CDR3 DNA follows: TGTGCCATCAGTGAAAAATCCGGGGAGCTGTTTTTT. This encodes CAISEKSGELFF.

The chain links TRBV27 to TRBJ1-5; a possible D gene is TRBD1 (5 bases). The germline V gene has CDR1 MNHEY and CDR2 SMNVEV (reference sequence). This CDR3 has 16 residues. V lost 2 bases to trimming and J lost 3 bases, with 14 bases between them. The CDR3 reads CASSLVGGSINQPQHF. The CDR3 DNA follows: TGTGCCAGCAGTTTAGTGGGGGGATCTATCAATCAGCCCCAGCATTTT.

The chain joins TRBV29-1 to TRBJ2-1; D is perhaps TRBD2 (5 bases). The germline gives CDR1 SQVTM, CDR2 ANQGSEA. The CDR3 sequence is 15 residues long. Deletions cut 3 bases from V and 4 bases from J, with 16 bases between. The CDR3: CSVEGDFSSYNEQFF. The CDR3 nucleotides are TGCAGCGTTGAGGGAGACTTTTCGTCGTACAATGAGCAGTTCTTC.

This clonotype showed up just once. The gene calls are TRBV2 and TRBJ1-2; no clear D. V dropped 3 bases and J dropped 3 bases, with 11 bases sitting between them. CDR3 size: 14 residues. CDR1 and CDR2 from the germline V gene are SNHLY and FYNNEI. The CDR3 region has the DNA TGTGCCAGCAGTGACAGAAGCAATGACTATGGCTACACCTTC. Its protein product is CASSDRSNDYGYTF.

The V gene is TRBV10-2, the J gene TRBJ2-3; D unresolved. Germline V lookup: CDR1 WSHSY, CDR2 SAAADI. Trimming took 7 bases from V and 0 from J, leaving 11 bases between them. The length of the CDR3 is 14 residues. The CDR3 is CASIDFASTDTQYF. The DNA of the CDR3 is TGCGCCAGCATTGACTTCGCTAGCACAGATACGCAGTATTTT.

This CDR3 reads CASSLPGTDTQYF. The CDR3 coding sequence is TGTGCCAGCAGTTTACCCGGCACAGATACGCAGTATTTT. The chain employs TRBV12-3 or TRBV12-4 and TRBJ2-3, with D unresolved. CDR3 size: 13 residues. Trimming stripped 2 bases from V and 1 base from J, with 4 bases between.

The CDR3 nucleotides are TGCGCCAGCAGCTTCTCGACAGAGTTTAACTATGGCTACACCTTC. It codes for CASSFSTEFNYGYTF. The chain combines TRBV5-1 with TRBJ1-2, with D perhaps matching TRBD1 (5 bases). This CDR3 is built from 15 residues. The germline gives CDR1 SGHRS, CDR2 YFSETQ. Trimming left V 2 bases short and J 1 base short, with 12 bases between. Filled out from reference TRBV5-1 and TRBJ1-2, the complete variable domain reads KAGVTQTPRYLIKTRGQQVTLSCSPISGHRSVSWYQQTPGQGLQFLFEYFSETQRNKGNFPGRFSGRQFSNSRSEMNVSTLELGDSALYLCASSFSTEFNYGYTFGSGTRLTVV.

This rearrangement joins TRBV19 to TRBJ2-7; TRBD1 might be the D (5 bases). This CDR3 has 15 amino acids. The ends were cut back, 3 bases at V and 0 bases at J, with 12 bases in the middle. CDR1 is LNHDA, CDR2 SQIVND, per germline (reference sequence). CDR3 protein: CASSMTETFSYEQYF. The CDR3 nucleotides are TGTGCCAGTAGTATGACAGAAACGTTCTCCTACGAGCAGTACTTC.

V is TRBV12-3 or TRBV12-4 and J is TRBJ1-1; 7 nucleotides align to TRBD1. The CDR3 totals 13 residues. The ends lost 5 bases at V and 7 bases at J; junction bases unmatched: 7. The CDR3 DNA reads TGTGCCAGCAGTCTACAGGGGTGGATTGAAGCTTTCTTT. Amino acid sequence: CASSLQGWIEAFF.

The genes are TRBV28 and TRBJ1-1; no definite D call. Germline CDR1 MDHEN, CDR2 SYDVKM. Trimming pared 4 bases from V and 0 bases from J, leaving 9 bases between. This CDR3 region has 14 residues. This CDR3 reads CASSSRVLNTEAFF. The DNA for the CDR3 is TGTGCCAGCAGTTCGAGGGTTTTGAACACTGAAGCTTTCTTT. The full variable domain, in which reference TRBV28 and TRBJ1-1 provide the parts outside the CDR3, is DVKVTQSSRYLVKRTGEKVFLECVQDMDHENMFWYRQDPGLGLRLIYFSYDVKMKEKGDIPEGYSVSREKKERFSLILESASTNQTSMYLCASSSRVLNTEAFFGQGTRLTVV.

The chain joins TRBV6-5 to TRBJ2-7, with D perhaps TRBD1 (5 bases). V shed 2 bases and J shed 1 base, with 12 bases lying between them. This CDR3 is 15 amino acids long. Germline values: CDR1 MNHEY, CDR2 SVGAGI. The CDR3 DNA sequence: TGTGCCAGCAGTTACAGGTTGGGGCTTTCCTACGAGCAGTACTTC. This translates into CASSYRLGLSYEQYF.

This clonotype came up once. This chain uses TRBV6-1 with TRBJ1-1, with D hard to call. This CDR3 has 12 amino acids. Trimming took off 1 base at V and 6 bases at J, with 6 bases between the two ends. In germline, CDR1 is MNHNS, CDR2 SASEGT. The DNA for the CDR3 is TGTGCCAGCAGTGAAGTTGGGGCTGAAGCTTTCTTT. This encodes CASSEVGAEAFF.